This is a list of T cell receptor beta chains from one sample in a study of blood T cell repertoires in COVID-19. TCRdb's table, derived via immunoSEQ multiplex PCR, lists solely in-frame clones and lacks some. The table records about 200,000 clones, around nine tenths of them present only once. The sample taken for sequencing was peripheral blood. These receptor sequences come from a woman aged 40 to 49 with acute or convalescent COVID-19. Each CDR3 is given with its conserved first and last residue. Each record gives: clone size, D gene, J gene, V gene, CDR3 protein, CDR3 DNA. A D gene is named only where the DNA matches it firmly. The listing skips clone size in some rows; elsewhere it reads once, few, many or a size class.

clone_size: .; d_call: .; j_call: TRBJ1-2; v_call: TRBV19; cdr3_aa: CASSIDRGIYGYTF; cdr3_nt: TGTGCCAGTAGTATAGATCGGGGGATCTATGGCTACACCTTC
clone_size: .; d_call: .; j_call: TRBJ1-2; v_call: TRBV7-8; cdr3_aa: CASSWAAGGKANYGYTF; cdr3_nt: TGTGCCAGCAGCTGGGCGGCGGGGGGCAAAGCTAACTATGGCTACACCTTC
clone_size: once; d_call: TRBD1; j_call: TRBJ2-3; v_call: TRBV18; cdr3_aa: CASSPGTGKDTQYF; cdr3_nt: TGTGCCAGCTCTCCCGGGACAGGGAAAGATACGCAGTATTTT
clone_size: .; d_call: .; j_call: TRBJ2-1; v_call: TRBV19; cdr3_aa: CASSIRSINEQFF; cdr3_nt: TGTGCCAGTAGTATACGGTCAATCAATGAGCAGTTCTTC
clone_size: .; d_call: .; j_call: TRBJ2-1; v_call: TRBV4-1; cdr3_aa: CASSHGVSGPYNNEQFF; cdr3_nt: TGCGCCAGCAGCCATGGCGTTTCTGGGCCTTATAACAATGAGCAGTTCTTC
clone_size: .; d_call: TRBD2; j_call: TRBJ2-3; v_call: TRBV4-1; cdr3_aa: CASSPGLAGTGTDTQYF; cdr3_nt: TGCGCCAGCAGCCCCGGACTAGCGGGAACAGGCACAGATACGCAGTATTTT
clone_size: .; d_call: TRBD1; j_call: TRBJ1-1; v_call: TRBV6-5; cdr3_aa: CASSTGTGDGAEAFF; cdr3_nt: TGTGCCAGCAGTACCGGGACAGGGGATGGAGCTGAAGCTTTCTTT
clone_size: .; d_call: TRBD1; j_call: TRBJ1-5; v_call: TRBV30; cdr3_aa: CAWSLGQGNQPQHF; cdr3_nt: TGTGCCTGGAGCCTAGGACAGGGCAATCAGCCCCAGCATTTT
clone_size: .; d_call: .; j_call: TRBJ2-1; v_call: TRBV7-9; cdr3_aa: CASSSGPGTPRSSYNEQFF; cdr3_nt: TGTGCCAGCAGCTCAGGTCCAGGGACACCTAGGAGCTCCTACAATGAGCAGTTCTTC
clone_size: .; d_call: TRBD1; j_call: TRBJ1-1; v_call: TRBV7-3; cdr3_aa: CASSHGQGGAEAFF; cdr3_nt: TGTGCCAGCAGCCACGGACAGGGAGGCGCTGAAGCTTTCTTT
clone_size: .; d_call: TRBD1; j_call: TRBJ2-3; v_call: TRBV24-1; cdr3_aa: CATSDPNRGTDTQYF; cdr3_nt: TGTGCCACCAGTGACCCTAACAGGGGGACAGATACGCAGTATTTT
clone_size: .; d_call: .; j_call: TRBJ1-5; v_call: TRBV7-9; cdr3_aa: CASSLGQNNQPQHF; cdr3_nt: TGTGCCAGCAGCTTAGGACAGAACAATCAGCCCCAGCATTTT
clone_size: once; d_call: .; j_call: TRBJ1-4; v_call: TRBV9; cdr3_aa: CASSGGEEKLFF; cdr3_nt: TGTGCCAGCAGCGGGGGGGAGGAAAAACTGTTTTTT
clone_size: .; d_call: TRBD2; j_call: TRBJ2-1; v_call: TRBV10-3; cdr3_aa: CAISEPSGGKNNEQFF; cdr3_nt: TGTGCCATCAGTGAACCTAGCGGGGGGAAAAATAATGAGCAGTTCTTC
clone_size: once; d_call: .; j_call: TRBJ2-4; v_call: TRBV28; cdr3_aa: CASRVTGNINGGRNIQYF; cdr3_nt: TGTGCCAGCAGAGTTACAGGAAACATAAACGGGGGTCGAAACATTCAGTACTTC
clone_size: .; d_call: TRBD2; j_call: TRBJ2-1; v_call: TRBV4-1; cdr3_aa: CASSQEGTSGGLNEQFF; cdr3_nt: TGCGCCAGCAGCCAAGAAGGGACTAGCGGGGGGCTCAATGAGCAGTTCTTC
clone_size: .; d_call: .; j_call: TRBJ1-2; v_call: TRBV6-5; cdr3_aa: CASNGGYGYTF; cdr3_nt: TGTGCCAGCAACGGCGGATATGGCTACACCTTC
clone_size: .; d_call: .; j_call: TRBJ1-6; v_call: TRBV10-2; cdr3_aa: CATTGTSYSPLHF; cdr3_nt: TGCGCCACCACGGGGACTTCTTATTCACCCCTCCACTTT
clone_size: few; d_call: TRBD2; j_call: TRBJ2-2; v_call: TRBV6-6; cdr3_aa: CASSYSGGVTGELFF; cdr3_nt: TGTGCCAGCAGTTACTCCGGGGGGGTCACCGGGGAGCTGTTTTTT
clone_size: .; d_call: TRBD1; j_call: TRBJ2-6; v_call: TRBV5-5; cdr3_aa: CASTPPGDRVSGANVLTF; cdr3_nt: TGTGCCAGCACCCCCCCGGGGGACAGGGTTTCTGGGGCCAACGTCCTGACTTTC
clone_size: .; d_call: TRBD1; j_call: TRBJ1-1; v_call: TRBV6-2/TRBV6-3; cdr3_aa: CASSLWTGNTEAFF; cdr3_nt: TGTGCCAGCAGTCTCTGGACAGGGAACACTGAAGCTTTCTTT
clone_size: .; d_call: TRBD1; j_call: TRBJ1-2; v_call: TRBV5-5; cdr3_aa: CASSPEGQKLNYGYTF; cdr3_nt: TGTGCCAGCAGCCCAGAGGGACAGAAGCTTAACTATGGCTACACCTTC
clone_size: .; d_call: TRBD2; j_call: TRBJ2-1; v_call: TRBV9; cdr3_aa: CASSPRTSGGITYNEQFF; cdr3_nt: TGTGCCAGCAGCCCGAGGACTAGCGGGGGAATCACCTACAATGAGCAGTTCTTC
clone_size: .; d_call: TRBD2; j_call: TRBJ2-3; v_call: TRBV3-1/TRBV3-2; cdr3_aa: CASSPLAGGPTDTQYF; cdr3_nt: TGTGCCAGCAGCCCCCTAGCGGGGGGCCCCACAGATACGCAGTATTTT
clone_size: once; d_call: .; j_call: TRBJ1-2; v_call: TRBV3-1/TRBV3-2; cdr3_aa: CASSQDFLGYGYTF; cdr3_nt: TGTGCCAGCAGCCAAGATTTTCTCGGCTATGGCTACACCTTC
clone_size: .; d_call: TRBD2; j_call: TRBJ2-5; v_call: TRBV6-5; cdr3_aa: CASTRAGPQETQYF; cdr3_nt: TGTGCCAGCACCCGAGCGGGGCCCCAAGAGACCCAGTACTTC
clone_size: .; d_call: TRBD1; j_call: TRBJ1-5; v_call: TRBV2; cdr3_aa: CASSEDRVGNQPQHF; cdr3_nt: TGTGCCAGCAGTGAGGACAGGGTAGGCAATCAGCCCCAGCATTTT
clone_size: .; d_call: TRBD1; j_call: TRBJ1-5; v_call: TRBV5-1; cdr3_aa: CASSLGQGASNQPQHF; cdr3_nt: TGCGCCAGCAGCTTGGGACAGGGGGCTAGCAATCAGCCCCAGCATTTT
clone_size: .; d_call: .; j_call: TRBJ1-2; v_call: TRBV6-6; cdr3_aa: CATGEGDYGYTF; cdr3_nt: TGTGCCACCGGAGAAGGGGACTATGGCTACACCTTC
clone_size: .; d_call: .; j_call: TRBJ1-3; v_call: TRBV2; cdr3_aa: CASSPQGSGNTIYF; cdr3_nt: TGTGCCAGCTCCCCCCAGGGCTCTGGAAACACCATATATTTT
clone_size: .; d_call: TRBD1; j_call: TRBJ1-1; v_call: TRBV6-5; cdr3_aa: CASSFGTGKAEAFF; cdr3_nt: TGTGCCAGCAGCTTCGGGACAGGGAAGGCTGAAGCTTTCTTT
clone_size: once; d_call: TRBD1; j_call: TRBJ2-3; v_call: TRBV2; cdr3_aa: CAARQGRADTDTQYF; cdr3_nt: TGTGCCGCCCGACAGGGCCGGGCTGACACAGATACGCAGTATTTT
clone_size: many; d_call: .; j_call: TRBJ1-6; v_call: TRBV14; cdr3_aa: CASSQWRGYNSPLHF; cdr3_nt: TGTGCCAGCAGCCAATGGAGGGGTTATAATTCACCCCTCCACTTT
clone_size: .; d_call: TRBD1; j_call: TRBJ2-5; v_call: TRBV9; cdr3_aa: CASSPRTGQDGETQYF; cdr3_nt: TGTGCCAGCAGCCCCCGAACAGGACAGGACGGGGAGACCCAGTACTTC
clone_size: .; d_call: TRBD1; j_call: TRBJ2-3; v_call: TRBV15; cdr3_aa: CATSREPVGTGVDTQYF; cdr3_nt: TGTGCCACCAGCAGAGAACCTGTGGGGACAGGGGTAGATACGCAGTATTTT
clone_size: .; d_call: TRBD1; j_call: TRBJ1-1; v_call: TRBV19; cdr3_aa: CASSPLGQGAGTEAFF; cdr3_nt: TGTGCCAGTAGTCCCTTGGGCCAGGGGGCGGGCACTGAAGCTTTCTTT
clone_size: once; d_call: .; j_call: TRBJ2-3; v_call: TRBV5-1; cdr3_aa: CASAGTSRSRDTQYF; cdr3_nt: TGCGCCAGCGCTGGGACTTCTAGGTCTCGGGATACGCAGTATTTT
clone_size: .; d_call: .; j_call: TRBJ1-5; v_call: TRBV2; cdr3_aa: CASSSRGEGTQPQHF; cdr3_nt: TGTGCCAGCTCCTCCCGGGGAGAGGGTACTCAGCCCCAGCATTTT
clone_size: .; d_call: .; j_call: TRBJ1-1; v_call: TRBV24-1; cdr3_aa: CATSDPGGTEAFF; cdr3_nt: TGTGCCACCAGTGATCCAGGTGGGACTGAAGCTTTCTTT
clone_size: .; d_call: .; j_call: TRBJ1-6; v_call: TRBV7-9; cdr3_aa: CASSHSGDNSPLHF; cdr3_nt: TGTGCCAGCAGCCATTCAGGGGATAATTCACCCCTCCACTTT
clone_size: .; d_call: .; j_call: TRBJ2-2; v_call: TRBV27; cdr3_aa: CASSFSWGENTGELFF; cdr3_nt: TGTGCCAGCAGTTTCTCTTGGGGCGAGAACACCGGGGAGCTGTTTTTT
clone_size: .; d_call: TRBD2; j_call: TRBJ2-5; v_call: TRBV7-8; cdr3_aa: CASSLSLASGGQETQYF; cdr3_nt: TGTGCCAGCAGCTTATCGCTGGCTAGCGGGGGACAAGAGACCCAGTACTTC
clone_size: .; d_call: .; j_call: TRBJ2-3; v_call: TRBV6-5; cdr3_aa: CASIKGRSTDTQYF; cdr3_nt: TGTGCCAGCATTAAGGGGCGAAGCACAGATACGCAGTATTTT
clone_size: .; d_call: .; j_call: TRBJ1-6; v_call: TRBV27; cdr3_aa: CASAKYNSPLHF; cdr3_nt: TGTGCCAGCGCTAAGTATAATTCACCCCTCCACTTT
clone_size: once; d_call: TRBD2; j_call: TRBJ2-3; v_call: TRBV18; cdr3_aa: CASSPLAGTSTDTQYF; cdr3_nt: TGTGCCAGCTCACCCTTAGCGGGGACTAGCACAGATACGCAGTATTTT
clone_size: .; d_call: .; j_call: TRBJ1-6; v_call: TRBV7-6; cdr3_aa: CASSLVTGQNSPLHF; cdr3_nt: TGTGCCAGCAGCTTAGTTACAGGGCAGAATTCACCCCTCCACTTT
clone_size: .; d_call: TRBD1; j_call: TRBJ1-2; v_call: TRBV5-4; cdr3_aa: CASSLTGLNYGYTF; cdr3_nt: TGTGCCAGCAGCCTGACAGGGTTGAACTATGGCTACACCTTC
clone_size: .; d_call: .; j_call: TRBJ1-1; v_call: TRBV7-8; cdr3_aa: CASSLDEGVYTEAFF; cdr3_nt: TGTGCCAGCAGCTTAGACGAGGGGGTATACACTGAAGCTTTCTTT
clone_size: .; d_call: .; j_call: TRBJ1-2; v_call: TRBV5-8; cdr3_aa: CASSLVQGGVYGYTF; cdr3_nt: TGTGCCAGCAGCTTAGTACAGGGTGGCGTCTATGGCTACACCTTC
clone_size: .; d_call: .; j_call: TRBJ1-1; v_call: TRBV14; cdr3_aa: CASSQVGGMNTEAFF; cdr3_nt: TGTGCCAGCAGCCAAGTGGGGGGTATGAACACTGAAGCTTTCTTT
clone_size: .; d_call: .; j_call: TRBJ1-1; v_call: TRBV6-5; cdr3_aa: CASSYSRVNTEAFF; cdr3_nt: TGTGCCAGCAGTTACTCACGAGTGAACACTGAAGCTTTCTTT
clone_size: few; d_call: TRBD1; j_call: TRBJ2-3; v_call: TRBV11-2; cdr3_aa: CASSFAGQGADTQYF; cdr3_nt: TGTGCCAGCAGCTTCGCGGGACAGGGGGCCGATACGCAGTATTTT
clone_size: .; d_call: .; j_call: TRBJ1-1; v_call: TRBV25-1; cdr3_aa: CASSVEEAAFF; cdr3_nt: TGTGCCAGCAGTGTGGAGGAAGCGGCTTTCTTT
clone_size: .; d_call: TRBD2; j_call: TRBJ2-3; v_call: TRBV29-1; cdr3_aa: CSVEGPSGVTDTQYF; cdr3_nt: TGCAGCGTTGAAGGCCCTAGCGGGGTAACAGATACGCAGTATTTT
clone_size: once; d_call: .; j_call: TRBJ2-6; v_call: TRBV7-6; cdr3_aa: CASSLGTFSGANVLTF; cdr3_nt: TGTGCCAGCAGCTTAGGAACATTCTCTGGGGCCAACGTCCTGACTTTC